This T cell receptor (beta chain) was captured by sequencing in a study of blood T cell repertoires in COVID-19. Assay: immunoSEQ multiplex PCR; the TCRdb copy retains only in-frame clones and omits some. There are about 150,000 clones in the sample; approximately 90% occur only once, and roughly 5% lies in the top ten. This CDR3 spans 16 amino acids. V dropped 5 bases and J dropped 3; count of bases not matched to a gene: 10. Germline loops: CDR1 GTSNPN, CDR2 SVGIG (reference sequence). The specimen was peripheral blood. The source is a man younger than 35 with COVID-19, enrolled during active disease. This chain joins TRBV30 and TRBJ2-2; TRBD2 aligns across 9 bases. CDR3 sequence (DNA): TGTGCCTGGGCAACCATTAGCGGGAGTCACACCGGGGAGCTGTTTTTT. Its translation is CAWATISGSHTGELFF. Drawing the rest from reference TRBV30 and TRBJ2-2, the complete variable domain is SQTIHQWPATLVQPVGSPLSLECTVEGTSNPNLYWYRQAAGRGLQLLFYSVGIGQISSEVPQNLSASRPQDRQFILSSKKLLLSDSGFYLCAWATISGSHTGELFFGEGSRLTVL.